These 14 T cell receptor beta chains share one sample of origin, sequenced in a study of shared clonotypes between healthy human individuals. Sequenced by immunoSEQ multiplex PCR; TCRdb stores in-frame clones only, minus some. The sample records roughly 2.5 million clones, approximately 94% being singletons. The sequencing sample was made of naive CD4+ T cells sorted from blood. Described subset: CD45RA+ positively selected. Receptors were obtained from a man aged 18 to 29 in good health.

This clone has a single count. The rearrangement joins TRBV5-4 to TRBJ1-4; 9 bases map to TRBD1. CDR1 is SGHNT and CDR2 is YYREEE in the germline V gene (reference sequence). The CDR3 is 17 residues long. Trimming removed 0 bases from V and 5 bases from J; junction bases left unmatched: 8. In nucleotides, the CDR3 is TGTGCCAGCAGCTTGGTTACAGGGGGCGCGGGGAATGAAAAACTGTTTTTT. It specifies CASSLVTGGAGNEKLFF.

The rearrangement links TRBV30 to TRBJ1-1, with D perhaps TRBD1 (5 bases). CDR1 GTSNPN and CDR2 SVGIG come from the germline V gene (reference sequence). The CDR3 has 13 amino acids. V was shortened by 7 bases and J by 3 bases, with 15 bases between the two germline ends. CDR3 sequence (DNA): TGTGCCTTAACGTCTGGGGGTTACACTGAAGCTTTCTTT. Translating it yields CALTSGGYTEAFF. The entire variable domain, with the rest obtained from reference TRBV30 and TRBJ1-1, is as follows: SQTIHQWPATLVQPVGSPLSLECTVEGTSNPNLYWYRQAAGRGLQLLFYSVGIGQISSEVPQNLSASRPQDRQFILSSKKLLLSDSGFYLCALTSGGYTEAFFGQGTRLTVV.

A note on this clone: The junction and the germline gene differ at one end; a read error may be behind it. The rearrangement links TRBV2 to TRBJ2-7; D may be TRBD1 (5 bases). This CDR3 has 15 residues. The V gene's germline CDR1 is SNHLY and CDR2 FYNNEI. The CDR3: CTSSGSGNTIYEQYF. CDR3 nucleotides: TGTACCAGCAGTGGATCAGGGAATACAATCTACGAGCAGTACTTC.

This chain connects TRBV28 to TRBJ1-2; D is undetermined. V was pared by 7 bases and J by 0 bases, with 15 bases between. The CDR3 is 15 amino acids. Per the germline V gene, CDR1 is MDHEN and CDR2 is SYDVKM. The CDR3 is CASKSSDIPNYGYTF. The CDR3 DNA follows: TGTGCCAGCAAATCGAGTGACATTCCTAACTATGGCTACACCTTC.

CDR3 loop: CASTGPNLYGYTF. Here the CDR3 DNA reads TGTGCCAGTACCGGACCGAACCTCTATGGCTACACCTTC. The rearrangement uses TRBV19 and TRBJ1-2; no clear D. This CDR3 spans 13 amino acids. Trimming removed 7 bases from V and 4 bases from J, with 13 bases in between. The germline V gene encodes CDR1 LNHDA and CDR2 SQIVND (reference sequence).

In this sample, this clone turned up a few times. The V gene is TRBV9, the J gene TRBJ1-5, with no clear D. The V end was cut by 3 bases, the J end by 8 bases, with 18 bases between. Germline-derived CDR1 and CDR2 are SGDLS and YYNGEE. The CDR3 runs 15 residues. The CDR3 DNA is TGTGCCAGCAGCGAAAGACCCGACCCGGGAAAGCCCCAGCATTTT. It translates to CASSERPDPGKPQHF.

The gene calls are TRBV5-1 and TRBJ2-5; D uncertain. Germline-derived CDR1 and CDR2 are SGHRS and YFSETQ. This CDR3 comprises 14 residues. V dropped 10 bases and J dropped 5 bases, with 21 bases sitting between them. The CDR3 sequence is CASAQTFDRETQYF. DNA for the CDR3: TGCGCCTCCGCTCAGACTTTCGACCGGGAGACCCAGTACTTC. Combining the CDR3 with reference TRBV5-1 and TRBJ2-5 gives the whole variable domain KAGVTQTPRYLIKTRGQQVTLSCSPISGHRSVSWYQQTPGQGLQFLFEYFSETQRNKGNFPGRFSGRQFSNSRSEMNVSTLELGDSALYLCASAQTFDRETQYFGPGTRLLVL.

The rearrangement uses TRBV6-1 and TRBJ1-1, with 7 bases fitting TRBD1. The V segment lost 8 bases and the J segment 5 bases; nucleotides outside the gene matches: 8. Germline V CDR1 and CDR2: MNHNS, SASEGT. The CDR3 spans 13 residues. This chain's CDR3 is CASGRQGGTEAFF. CDR3 DNA sequence: TGTGCCAGCGGGAGACAGGGAGGGACTGAAGCTTTCTTT.

This clone has just one count. The gene calls are TRBV9 and TRBJ2-2; 7 nucleotides line up with TRBD2. The V segment lost 4 bases and the J segment 4 bases; nucleotides outside the gene matches: 10. From germline, CDR1 is SGDLS and CDR2 YYNGEE. This CDR3 spans 16 amino acids. CDR3 sequence: CASSPQGLPITGELFF. The CDR3 DNA reads as TGTGCCAGCAGCCCCCAGGGACTACCTATCACCGGGGAGCTGTTTTTT.

V is TRBV2 and J is TRBJ2-3, with D perhaps TRBD1 (5 bases). This CDR3 has 14 residues. V lost 6 bases and J lost 2, with 12 bases in between. Germline V gives CDR1 SNHLY, CDR2 FYNNEI. The CDR3 region is CASRPTDITDTQYF. In DNA form, the CDR3 reads TGTGCCAGCAGGCCGACAGACATCACAGATACGCAGTATTTT.

About this clone: At the DNA level, this CDR3 is encoded by other sequences in the same sample as well. The V call is TRBV18, the J call TRBJ1-2; TRBD1 agrees at 10 bases. The germline CDR1 and CDR2 sequences are KGHSH and LQKENI. This CDR3 contains 14 residues. Unmatched junction bases numbered 3, after V lost 3 bases and J lost 5 bases. DNA for the CDR3: TGTGCCAGCTCACCTGGACAGGGGGAGTATGGCTACACCTTC. Amino acid sequence: CASSPGQGEYGYTF. Full variable domain (missing parts from reference TRBV18 and TRBJ1-2): NAGVMQNPRHLVRRRGQEARLRCSPMKGHSHVYWYRQLPEEGLKFMVYLQKENIIDESGMPKERFSAEFPKEGPSILRIQQVVRGDSAAYFCASSPGQGEYGYTFGSGTRLTVV.

The chain has TRBV2 and TRBJ2-5; 7 bases are shared with TRBD2. CDR3 length equals 12 residues. CDR1 is SNHLY and CDR2 is FYNNEI in the germline V gene. V trimming: 6 bases; J trimming: 4 bases; junction bases outside the gene matches: 2. CDR3 bases: TGTGCCAGCAGGATAGCGGGAGAGACCCAGTACTTC. It yields the protein CASRIAGETQYF. Complete variable domain (other parts from reference TRBV2 and TRBJ2-5): EPEVTQTPSHQVTQMGQEVILRCVPISNHLYFYWYRQILGQKVEFLVSFYNNEISEKSEIFDDQFSVERPDGSNFTLKIRSTKLEDSAMYFCASRIAGETQYFGPGTRLLVL.

The chain carries TRBV5-6 and TRBJ2-7; D is tentatively TRBD1 or TRBD2 (6 bases each). Germline V lookup: CDR1 SGHDT, CDR2 YYEEEE. The CDR3 runs 14 residues. Trimming shortened V by 2 bases and J by 3 bases, and 12 bases separated the two germline ends. Written as DNA, the CDR3 is TGTGCCAGCAGCTTATACAGGGAGGTCTACGAGCAGTACTTC. It encodes CASSLYREVYEQYF.

The V gene is TRBV19, the J gene TRBJ2-6, with TRBD2 matching over 7 bases. The CDR3 runs 16 residues. Unmatched junction bases numbered 6, after V lost 5 bases and J lost 2 bases. Germline CDR1 and CDR2: LNHDA and SQIVND (reference sequence). The CDR3 sequence is CASSSGEGAGANVLTF. For the CDR3, the DNA is TGTGCCAGTAGTTCCGGGGAGGGCGCTGGGGCCAACGTCCTGACTTTC.